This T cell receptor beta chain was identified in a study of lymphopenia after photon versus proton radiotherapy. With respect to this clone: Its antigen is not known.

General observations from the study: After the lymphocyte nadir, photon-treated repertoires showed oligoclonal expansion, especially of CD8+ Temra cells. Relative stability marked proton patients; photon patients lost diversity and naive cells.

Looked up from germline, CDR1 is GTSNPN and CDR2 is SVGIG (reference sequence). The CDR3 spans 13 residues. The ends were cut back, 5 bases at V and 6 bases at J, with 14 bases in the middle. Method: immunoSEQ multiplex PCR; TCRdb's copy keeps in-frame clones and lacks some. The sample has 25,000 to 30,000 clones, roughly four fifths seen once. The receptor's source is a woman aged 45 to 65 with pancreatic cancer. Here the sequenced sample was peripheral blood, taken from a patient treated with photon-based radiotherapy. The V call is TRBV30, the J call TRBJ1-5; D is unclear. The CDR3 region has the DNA TGTGCCTGGGGGGAATATCGGGGTCAGCCCCAGCATTTT. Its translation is CAWGEYRGQPQHF.